This T cell receptor (beta chain) was obtained from a study of control samples from healthy donors and cancer patients. This clone was seen only once. The germline V gene has CDR1 GTSNPN and CDR2 SVGIG (reference sequence). There are 13 residues in the CDR3. V was pared by 0 bases and J by 1 base, with 6 bases between. Measured with immunoSEQ multiplex PCR; TCRdb has only the in-frame clones, and not every one. The sample contains around 140,000 clones, 91% of which appear only once. This TCR was sampled from a young man in good health. The sequenced sample consisted of blood. The V and J genes are TRBV30 and TRBJ1-1, with D hard to call. The CDR3 nucleotides read TGTGCCTGGAGTGTAAGACGGAACACTGAAGCTTTCTTT. Its translation: CAWSVRRNTEAFF.